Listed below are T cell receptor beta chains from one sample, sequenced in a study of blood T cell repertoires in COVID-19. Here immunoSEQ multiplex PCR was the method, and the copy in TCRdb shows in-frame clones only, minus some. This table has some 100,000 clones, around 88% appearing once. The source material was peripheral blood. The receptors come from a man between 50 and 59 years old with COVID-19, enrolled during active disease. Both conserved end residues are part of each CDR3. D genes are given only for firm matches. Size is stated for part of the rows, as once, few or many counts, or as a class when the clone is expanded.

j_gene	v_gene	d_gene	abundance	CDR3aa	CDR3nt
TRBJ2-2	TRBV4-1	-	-	CASSQVPGVTGELFF	TGCGCCAGCAGCCAAGTTCCAGGGGTCACCGGGGAGCTGTTTTTT
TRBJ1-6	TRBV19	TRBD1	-	CASSIPPRGQGHAPLHF	TGTGCCAGTAGTATCCCGCCAAGGGGGCAGGGTCATGCACCCCTCCACTTT
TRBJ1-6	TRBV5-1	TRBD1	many	CASSLERQGASSYNSPLHF	TGCGCCAGCAGCTTGGAGCGGCAGGGGGCTAGCTCCTATAATTCACCCCTCCACTTT
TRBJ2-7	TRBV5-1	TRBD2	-	CASSWEGREQYF	TGCGCCAGCAGCTGGGAGGGGCGCGAGCAGTACTTC
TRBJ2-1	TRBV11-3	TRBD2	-	CASSRTSGGADEQFF	TGTGCCAGCAGCCGTACTAGCGGGGGGGCCGATGAGCAGTTCTTC
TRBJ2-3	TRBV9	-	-	CASSPRQFTDTQYF	TGTGCCAGCAGCCCACGACAGTTCACAGATACGCAGTATTTT
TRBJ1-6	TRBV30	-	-	CAWRILSSPLHF	TGTGCCTGGAGGATCCTAAGTTCACCCCTCCACTTT
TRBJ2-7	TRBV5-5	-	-	CASSLSIAEQYF	TGTGCCAGCAGCCTTAGTATCGCCGAGCAGTACTTC
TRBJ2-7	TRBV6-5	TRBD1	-	CASSRGQGLYEQYF	TGTGCCAGCAGTAGAGGACAGGGTCTCTACGAGCAGTACTTC
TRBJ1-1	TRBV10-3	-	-	CATSREANTEAFF	TGTGCCACTTCCCGGGAGGCGAACACTGAAGCTTTCTTT
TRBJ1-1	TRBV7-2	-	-	CASSLEGTLTEAFF	TGTGCCAGCAGCTTAGAAGGGACACTCACTGAAGCTTTCTTT